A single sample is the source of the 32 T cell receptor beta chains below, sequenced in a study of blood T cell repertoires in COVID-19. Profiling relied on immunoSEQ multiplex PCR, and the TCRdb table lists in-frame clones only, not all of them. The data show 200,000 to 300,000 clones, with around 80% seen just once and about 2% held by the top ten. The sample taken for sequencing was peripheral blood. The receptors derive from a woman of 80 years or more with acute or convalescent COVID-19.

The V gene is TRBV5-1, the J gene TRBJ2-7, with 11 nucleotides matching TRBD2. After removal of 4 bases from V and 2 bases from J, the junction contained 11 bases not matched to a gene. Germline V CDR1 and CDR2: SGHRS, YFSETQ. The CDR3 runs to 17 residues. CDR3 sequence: CASSPGLAALPTYEQYF. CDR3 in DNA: TGCGCCAGCAGCCCGGGACTAGCGGCCCTGCCGACCTACGAGCAGTACTTC.

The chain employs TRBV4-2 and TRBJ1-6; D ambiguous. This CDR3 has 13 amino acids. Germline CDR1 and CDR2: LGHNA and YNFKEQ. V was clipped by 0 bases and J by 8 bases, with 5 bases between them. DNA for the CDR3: TGTGCCAGCAGCCAAGATCGCGATTCACCCCTCCACTTT. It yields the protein CASSQDRDSPLHF.

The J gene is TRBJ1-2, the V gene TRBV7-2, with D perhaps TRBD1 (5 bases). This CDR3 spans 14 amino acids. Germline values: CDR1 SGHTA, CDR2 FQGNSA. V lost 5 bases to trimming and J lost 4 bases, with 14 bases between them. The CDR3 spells CASSQGEGPYGYTF. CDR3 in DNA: TGTGCCAGCAGCCAAGGGGAGGGACCCTATGGCTACACCTTC.

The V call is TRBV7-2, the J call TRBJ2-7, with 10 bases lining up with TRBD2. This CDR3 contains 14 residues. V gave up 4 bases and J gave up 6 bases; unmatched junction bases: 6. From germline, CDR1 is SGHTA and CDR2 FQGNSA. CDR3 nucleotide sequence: TGTGCCAGCAGCTCCAGCGGGGGGGTAGGCGAGCAGTACTTC. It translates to CASSSSGGVGEQYF. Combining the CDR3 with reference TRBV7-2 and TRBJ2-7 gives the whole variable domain GAGVSQSPSNKVTEKGKDVELRCDPISGHTALYWYRQSLGQGLEFLIYFQGNSAPDKSGLPSDRFSAERTGGSVSTLTIQRTQQEDSAVYLCASSSSGGVGEQYFGPGTRLTVT.

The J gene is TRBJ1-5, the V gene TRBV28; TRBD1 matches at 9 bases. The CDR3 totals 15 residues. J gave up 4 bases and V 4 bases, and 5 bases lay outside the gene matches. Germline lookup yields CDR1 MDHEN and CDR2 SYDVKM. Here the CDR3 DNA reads TGTGCCAGCAGTTGGGAAGGGACAGGGAATCAGCCCCAGCATTTT. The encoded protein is CASSWEGTGNQPQHF.

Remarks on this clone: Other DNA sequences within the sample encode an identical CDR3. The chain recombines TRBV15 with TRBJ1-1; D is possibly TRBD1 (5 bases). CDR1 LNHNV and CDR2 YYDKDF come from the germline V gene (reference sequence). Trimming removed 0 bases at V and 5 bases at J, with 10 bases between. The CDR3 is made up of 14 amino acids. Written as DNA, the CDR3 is TGTGCCACCAGCAGAGATCTGGGGGGGACTGAAGCTTTCTTT. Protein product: CATSRDLGGTEAFF.

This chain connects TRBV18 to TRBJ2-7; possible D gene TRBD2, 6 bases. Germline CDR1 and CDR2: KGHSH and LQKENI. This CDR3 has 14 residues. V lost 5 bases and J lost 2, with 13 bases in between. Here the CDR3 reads CASSGRDVTYEQYF. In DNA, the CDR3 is TGTGCCAGCTCAGGGCGGGACGTAACCTACGAGCAGTACTTC.

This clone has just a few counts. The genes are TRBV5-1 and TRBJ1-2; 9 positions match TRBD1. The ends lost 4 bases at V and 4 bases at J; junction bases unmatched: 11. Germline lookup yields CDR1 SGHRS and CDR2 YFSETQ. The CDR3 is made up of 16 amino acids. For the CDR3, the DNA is TGCGCCAGCAGCCCCAGTGGACAGGGGTCGGGCTATGGCTACACCTTC. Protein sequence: CASSPSGQGSGYGYTF.

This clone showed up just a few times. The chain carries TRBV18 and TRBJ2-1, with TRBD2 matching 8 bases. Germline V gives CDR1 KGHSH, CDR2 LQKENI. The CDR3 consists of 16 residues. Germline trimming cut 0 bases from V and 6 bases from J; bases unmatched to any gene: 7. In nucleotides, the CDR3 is TGTGCCAGCTCACCACCCGGAAGCGGGGGAAGCAATGAGCAGTTCTTC. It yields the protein CASSPPGSGGSNEQFF.

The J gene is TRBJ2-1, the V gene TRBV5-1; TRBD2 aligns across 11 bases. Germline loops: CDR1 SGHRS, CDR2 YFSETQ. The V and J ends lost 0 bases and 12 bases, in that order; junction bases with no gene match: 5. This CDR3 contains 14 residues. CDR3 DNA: TGCGCCAGCAGCTTGGAGGGACTAGCGGTCGGGCAGTTCTTC. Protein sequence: CASSLEGLAVGQFF.

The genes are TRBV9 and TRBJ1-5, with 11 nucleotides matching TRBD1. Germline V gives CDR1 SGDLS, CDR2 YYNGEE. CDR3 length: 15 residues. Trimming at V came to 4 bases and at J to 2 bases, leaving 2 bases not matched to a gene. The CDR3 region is CASSLGQGGNQPQHF. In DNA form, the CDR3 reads TGTGCCAGCAGCCTGGGACAGGGGGGCAATCAGCCCCAGCATTTT.

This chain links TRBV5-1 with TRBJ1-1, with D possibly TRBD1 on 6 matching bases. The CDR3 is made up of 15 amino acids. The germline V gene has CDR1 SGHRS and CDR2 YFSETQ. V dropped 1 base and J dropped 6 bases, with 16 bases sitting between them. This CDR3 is CASSLSGTGRAEAFF. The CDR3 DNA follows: TGCGCCAGCAGCTTGTCCGGTACAGGGCGCGCTGAAGCTTTCTTT.

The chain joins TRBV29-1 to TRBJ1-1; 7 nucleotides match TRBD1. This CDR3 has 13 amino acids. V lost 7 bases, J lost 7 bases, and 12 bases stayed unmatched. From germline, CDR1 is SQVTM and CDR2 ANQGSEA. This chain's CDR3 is CSARQGLGDEAFF. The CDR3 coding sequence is TGCAGCGCCCGACAGGGCCTGGGGGATGAAGCTTTCTTT. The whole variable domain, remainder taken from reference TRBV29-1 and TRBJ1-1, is SAVISQKPSRDICQRGTSLTIQCQVDSQVTMMFWYRQQPGQSLTLIATANQGSEATYESGFVIDKFPISRPNLTFSTLTVSNMSPEDSSIYLCSARQGLGDEAFFGQGTRLTVV.

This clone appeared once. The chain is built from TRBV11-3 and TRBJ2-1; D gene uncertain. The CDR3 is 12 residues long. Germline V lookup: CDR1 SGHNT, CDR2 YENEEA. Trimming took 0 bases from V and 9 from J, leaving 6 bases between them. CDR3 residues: CASSLDSGEQFF. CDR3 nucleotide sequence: TGTGCCAGCAGCTTAGATAGTGGTGAGCAGTTCTTC.

The CDR3 nucleotides are TGTGCCAGCAGAGGGGCAGGGCTAGCGGCCCAAGAGACCCAGTACTTC. This gives the protein CASRGAGLAAQETQYF. The chain recombines TRBV28 with TRBJ2-5; TRBD2 agrees at 7 bases. V dropped 6 bases and J dropped 1; count of bases not matched to a gene: 11. The germline V gene has CDR1 MDHEN and CDR2 SYDVKM. The CDR3 is 16 amino acids.

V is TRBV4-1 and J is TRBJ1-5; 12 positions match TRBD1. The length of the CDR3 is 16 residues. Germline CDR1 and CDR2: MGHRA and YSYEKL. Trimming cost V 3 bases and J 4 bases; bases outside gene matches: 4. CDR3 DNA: TGCGCCAGCAGCCATGGGACAGGGGGCGGAAATCAGCCCCAGCATTTT. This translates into CASSHGTGGGNQPQHF.

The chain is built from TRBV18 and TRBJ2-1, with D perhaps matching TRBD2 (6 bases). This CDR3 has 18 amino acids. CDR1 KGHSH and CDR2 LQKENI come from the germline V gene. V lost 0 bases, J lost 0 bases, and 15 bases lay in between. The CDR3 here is CASSPPNAGSLSYNEQFF. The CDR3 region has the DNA TGTGCCAGCTCACCACCGAACGCCGGGAGCCTCTCCTACAATGAGCAGTTCTTC.

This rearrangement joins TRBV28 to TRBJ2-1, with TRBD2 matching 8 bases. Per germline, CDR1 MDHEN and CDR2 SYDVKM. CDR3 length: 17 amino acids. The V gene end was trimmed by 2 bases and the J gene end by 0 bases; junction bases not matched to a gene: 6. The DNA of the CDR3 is TGTGCCAGCAGTTTACGCGTCGGGAGGGCCTCCTACAATGAGCAGTTCTTC. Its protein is CASSLRVGRASYNEQFF.

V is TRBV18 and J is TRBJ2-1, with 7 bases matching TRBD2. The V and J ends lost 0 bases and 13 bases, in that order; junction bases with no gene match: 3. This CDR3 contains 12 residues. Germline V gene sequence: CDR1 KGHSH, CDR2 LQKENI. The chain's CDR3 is CASSPPGGRQFF. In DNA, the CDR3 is TGTGCCAGCTCACCACCGGGGGGGAGACAGTTCTTC.

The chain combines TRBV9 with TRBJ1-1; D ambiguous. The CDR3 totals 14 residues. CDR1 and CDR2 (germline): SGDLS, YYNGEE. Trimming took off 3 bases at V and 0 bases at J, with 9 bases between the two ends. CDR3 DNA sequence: TGTGCCAGCAGCGCTCGAGCATTGAACACTGAAGCTTTCTTT. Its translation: CASSARALNTEAFF.

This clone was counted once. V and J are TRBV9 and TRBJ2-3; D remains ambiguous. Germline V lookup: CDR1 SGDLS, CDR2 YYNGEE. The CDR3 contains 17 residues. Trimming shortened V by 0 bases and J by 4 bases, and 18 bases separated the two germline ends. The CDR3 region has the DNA TGTGCCAGCAGCGTAGCGGCCCAGGATCCGGCGCCAGATACGCAGTATTTT. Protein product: CASSVAAQDPAPDTQYF.

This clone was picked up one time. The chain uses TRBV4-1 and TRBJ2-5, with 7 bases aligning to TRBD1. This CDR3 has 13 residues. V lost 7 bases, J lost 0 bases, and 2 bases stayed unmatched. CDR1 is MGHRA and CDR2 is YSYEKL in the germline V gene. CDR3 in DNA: TGCGCCAGCAAAGGGGGCAACCAAGAGACCCAGTACTTC. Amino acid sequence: CASKGGNQETQYF.

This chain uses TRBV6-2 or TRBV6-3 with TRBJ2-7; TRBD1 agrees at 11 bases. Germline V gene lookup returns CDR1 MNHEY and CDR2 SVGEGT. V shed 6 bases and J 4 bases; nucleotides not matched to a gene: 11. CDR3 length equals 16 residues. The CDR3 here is CASSPNAGQGGYEQYF. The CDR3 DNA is TGTGCCAGCAGCCCAAACGCGGGACAGGGGGGTTACGAGCAGTACTTC.

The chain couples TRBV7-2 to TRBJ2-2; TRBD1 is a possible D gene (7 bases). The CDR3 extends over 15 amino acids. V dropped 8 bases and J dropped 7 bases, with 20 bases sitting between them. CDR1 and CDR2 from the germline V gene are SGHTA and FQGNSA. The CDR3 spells CASGIHPGGIGELFF. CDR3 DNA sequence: TGTGCCAGCGGGATTCACCCAGGGGGGATCGGGGAGCTGTTTTTT. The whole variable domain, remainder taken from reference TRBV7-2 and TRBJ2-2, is GAGVSQSPSNKVTEKGKDVELRCDPISGHTALYWYRQSLGQGLEFLIYFQGNSAPDKSGLPSDRFSAERTGGSVSTLTIQRTQQEDSAVYLCASGIHPGGIGELFFGEGSRLTVL.

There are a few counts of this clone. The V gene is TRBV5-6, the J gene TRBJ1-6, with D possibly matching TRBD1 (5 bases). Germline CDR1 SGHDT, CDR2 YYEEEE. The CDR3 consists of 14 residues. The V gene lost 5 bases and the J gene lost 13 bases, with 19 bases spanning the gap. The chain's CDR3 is CASRYKGQASPLHF. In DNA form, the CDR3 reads TGTGCCAGCAGATACAAGGGGCAGGCAAGCCCCCTCCACTTT.

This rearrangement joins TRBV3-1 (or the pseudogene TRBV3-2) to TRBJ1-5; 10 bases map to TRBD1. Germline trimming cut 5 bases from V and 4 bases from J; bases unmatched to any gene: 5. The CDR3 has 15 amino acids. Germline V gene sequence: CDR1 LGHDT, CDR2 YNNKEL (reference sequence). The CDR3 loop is CASSLSGQGNQPQHF. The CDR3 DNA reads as TGTGCCAGCAGCTTATCGGGACAGGGGAATCAGCCCCAGCATTTT.

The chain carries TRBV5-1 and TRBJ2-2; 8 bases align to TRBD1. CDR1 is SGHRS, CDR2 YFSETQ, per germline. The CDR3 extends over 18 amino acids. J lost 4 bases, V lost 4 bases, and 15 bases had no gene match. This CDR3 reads CASSKIRSGGPLTGELFF. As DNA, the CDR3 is TGCGCCAGCAGCAAGATCAGATCAGGGGGCCCCCTCACCGGGGAGCTGTTTTTT. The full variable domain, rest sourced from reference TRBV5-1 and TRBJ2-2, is KAGVTQTPRYLIKTRGQQVTLSCSPISGHRSVSWYQQTPGQGLQFLFEYFSETQRNKGNFPGRFSGRQFSNSRSEMNVSTLELGDSALYLCASSKIRSGGPLTGELFFGEGSRLTVL.

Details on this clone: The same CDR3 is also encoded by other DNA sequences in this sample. The CDR3 coding sequence is TGTGCCAGCAGCCTGACTAGCGGAGCGAACACCGGGGAGCTGTTTTTT. This encodes CASSLTSGANTGELFF. The gene calls are TRBV7-3 and TRBJ2-2; TRBD2 aligns across 9 bases. Germline CDR1 reads SGHTA; CDR2 reads FQGTGA. The CDR3 length is 16 residues. Losses at the gene ends were 5 bases for V and 0 bases for J; bases not matched to a gene: 4.

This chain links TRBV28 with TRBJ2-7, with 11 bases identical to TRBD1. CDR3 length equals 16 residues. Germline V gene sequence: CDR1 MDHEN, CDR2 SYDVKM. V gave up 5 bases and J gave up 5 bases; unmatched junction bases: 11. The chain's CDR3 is CASSIPSGTGGNEQYF. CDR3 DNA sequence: TGTGCCAGCAGTATACCTTCCGGGACAGGGGGAAACGAGCAGTACTTC.

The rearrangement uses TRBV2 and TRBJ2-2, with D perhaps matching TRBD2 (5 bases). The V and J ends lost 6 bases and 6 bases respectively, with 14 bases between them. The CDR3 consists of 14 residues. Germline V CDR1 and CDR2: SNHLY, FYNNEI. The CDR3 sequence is CASRDTVASGELFF. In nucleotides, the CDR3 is TGTGCCAGCAGAGACACCGTAGCGTCCGGGGAGCTGTTTTTT.

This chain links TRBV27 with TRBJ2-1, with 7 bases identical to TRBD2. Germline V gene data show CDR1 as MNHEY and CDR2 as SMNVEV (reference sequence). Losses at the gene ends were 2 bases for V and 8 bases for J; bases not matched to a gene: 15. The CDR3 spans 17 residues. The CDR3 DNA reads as TGTGCCAGCAGTTTAAAGGGACCTCTTCGGGAGGTCTATGAGCAGTTCTTC. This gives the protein CASSLKGPLREVYEQFF.

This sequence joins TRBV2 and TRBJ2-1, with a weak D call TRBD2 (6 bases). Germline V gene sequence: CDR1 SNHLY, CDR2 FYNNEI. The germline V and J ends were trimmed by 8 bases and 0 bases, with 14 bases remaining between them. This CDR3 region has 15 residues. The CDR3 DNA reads TGTGCCAGCCATTCGCTAGCGAACTCCTACAATGAGCAGTTCTTC. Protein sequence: CASHSLANSYNEQFF.